Following are 3 T cell receptor beta chains from one sample sequenced in a study of Ad26.COV2.S vaccination and SARS-CoV-2 variants (dated by TCRdb to the early 2020s). Library prep was done by the immunoSEQ multiplex PCR assay. Imported from immuneACCESS, the table was reduced by TCRdb to in-frame sequences with V and J called. These copies leave out some clones; in studies compared against another copy, an unresolved V gene accounts for under half, and the cause of the remainder is not known. This sample comprises hundreds of thousands of clones, more than 80% of them detected only once. Approximately 1.5% of the sample lies in the top ten. Explained via the paper, the treatment or condition label denotes: roughly 20 received Ad26.COV2.S at low or high dose, single or two shots; about 5 received placebo; per-sample allocation not given. For vaccine and placebo recipients, repertoires were sequenced using samples collected on day 63 after the first injection.

The starting material was peripheral blood, obtained in a trial of Ad26.COV2.S vaccine versus placebo. The receptor source for this set is a person between 18 and 65 years old who received the Ad26.COV2.S COVID-19 vaccine or a placebo.

The chain uses TRBV6-5 and TRBJ2-7; possibly TRBD1 for D (6 bases). CDR1 is MNHEY, CDR2 SVGAGI, per germline. Trimming cost V 7 bases and J 1 base, with 14 bases left between them. The CDR3 runs to 14 residues. The CDR3 DNA is TGTGCCAGCACCGGGCAAGGGGGTTCCTACGAGCAGTACTTC. Amino acid sequence: CASTGQGGSYEQYF.

The rearrangement uses TRBV10-2 and TRBJ1-3, with D perhaps TRBD1 (6 bases). The V end lost 5 bases, the J end lost 4 bases, and 12 bases lay between the germline ends. Germline CDR1 and CDR2: WSHSY and SAAADI. This CDR3 comprises 14 residues. CDR3 protein: CASSNTGPGNTIYF. The CDR3 region has the DNA TGCGCCAGCAGTAACACAGGGCCCGGAAACACCATATATTTT.

This sequence joins TRBV18 and TRBJ2-2; D is undetermined. Trimming took 3 bases from V and 0 from J, leaving 14 bases between them. Germline values: CDR1 KGHSH, CDR2 LQKENI. The CDR3 has 17 amino acids. CDR3 coding DNA: TGTGCCAGCTCACCGATGTCGAGTAGAGCGAACACCGGGGAGCTGTTTTTT. It is translated as CASSPMSSRANTGELFF.